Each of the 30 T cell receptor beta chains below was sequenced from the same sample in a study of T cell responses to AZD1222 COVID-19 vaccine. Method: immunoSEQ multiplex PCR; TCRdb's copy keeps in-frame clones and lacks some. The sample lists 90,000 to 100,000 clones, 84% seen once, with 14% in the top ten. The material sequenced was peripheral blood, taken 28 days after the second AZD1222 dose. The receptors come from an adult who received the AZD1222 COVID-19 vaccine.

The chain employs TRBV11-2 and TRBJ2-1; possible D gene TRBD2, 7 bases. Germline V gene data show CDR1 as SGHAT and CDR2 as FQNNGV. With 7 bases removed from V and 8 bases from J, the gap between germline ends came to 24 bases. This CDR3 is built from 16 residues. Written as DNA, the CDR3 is TGTGCCAGCATCCGGGGGGCAGGGCGGGATAGGGATGAGCAGTTCTTC. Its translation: CASIRGAGRDRDEQFF.

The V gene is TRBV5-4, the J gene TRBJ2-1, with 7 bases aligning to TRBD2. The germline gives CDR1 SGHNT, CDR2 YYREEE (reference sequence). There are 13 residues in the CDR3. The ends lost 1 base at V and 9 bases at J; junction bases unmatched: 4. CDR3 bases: TGTGCCAGCAGCTTGAACGGGGAGGGTGAGCAGTTCTTC. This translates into CASSLNGEGEQFF.

The CDR3 is CASSVWVQGRNTEAFF. The CDR3 DNA sequence: TGTGCCAGCAGTGTGTGGGTTCAGGGCAGGAACACTGAAGCTTTCTTT. This chain connects TRBV2 to TRBJ1-1; a weak D match, TRBD1 (5 bases). CDR3 length equals 16 residues. From germline, CDR1 is SNHLY and CDR2 FYNNEI. Deletions cut 4 bases from V and 1 base from J, with 16 bases between.

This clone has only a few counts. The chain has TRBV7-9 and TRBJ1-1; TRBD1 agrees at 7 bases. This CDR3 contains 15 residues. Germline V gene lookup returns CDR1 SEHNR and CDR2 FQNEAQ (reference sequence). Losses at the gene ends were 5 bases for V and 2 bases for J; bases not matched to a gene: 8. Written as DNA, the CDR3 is TGTGCCAGCAGCACTTACAGGGGCCTTAACACTGAAGCTTTCTTT. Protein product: CASSTYRGLNTEAFF.

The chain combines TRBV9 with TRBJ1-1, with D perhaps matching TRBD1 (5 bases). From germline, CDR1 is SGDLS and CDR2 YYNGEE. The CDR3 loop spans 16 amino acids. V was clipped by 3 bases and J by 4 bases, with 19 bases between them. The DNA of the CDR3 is TGTGCCAGCAGCGCCAACGTCGGGGCTAGGGGCACTGAAGCTTTCTTT. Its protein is CASSANVGARGTEAFF.

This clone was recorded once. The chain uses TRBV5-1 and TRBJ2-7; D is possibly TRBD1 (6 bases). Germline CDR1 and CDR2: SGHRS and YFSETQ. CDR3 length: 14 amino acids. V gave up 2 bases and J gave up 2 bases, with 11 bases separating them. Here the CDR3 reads CASSFIQGTYEQYF. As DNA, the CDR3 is TGCGCCAGCAGCTTTATCCAGGGGACCTACGAGCAGTACTTC.

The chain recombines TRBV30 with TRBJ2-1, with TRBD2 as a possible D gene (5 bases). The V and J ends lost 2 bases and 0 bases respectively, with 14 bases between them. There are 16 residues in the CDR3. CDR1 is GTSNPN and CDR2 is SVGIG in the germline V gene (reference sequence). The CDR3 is CAWSKKTGSSYNEQFF. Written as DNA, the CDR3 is TGTGCCTGGAGTAAAAAGACGGGAAGCTCCTACAATGAGCAGTTCTTC.

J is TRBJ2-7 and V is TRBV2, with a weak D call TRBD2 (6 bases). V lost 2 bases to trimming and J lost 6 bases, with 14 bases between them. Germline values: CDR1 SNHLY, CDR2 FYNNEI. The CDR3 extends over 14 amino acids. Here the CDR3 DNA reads TGTGCCAGCAGTGAACGGCGGGATCTAACCGAGCAGTACTTC. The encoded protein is CASSERRDLTEQYF.

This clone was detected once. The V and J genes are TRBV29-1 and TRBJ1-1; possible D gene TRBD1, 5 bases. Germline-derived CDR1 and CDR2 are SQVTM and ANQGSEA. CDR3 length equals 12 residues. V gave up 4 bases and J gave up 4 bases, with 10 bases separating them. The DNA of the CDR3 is TGCAGCGTTGGACGTGGGGGCACTGAAGCTTTCTTT. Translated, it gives CSVGRGGTEAFF.

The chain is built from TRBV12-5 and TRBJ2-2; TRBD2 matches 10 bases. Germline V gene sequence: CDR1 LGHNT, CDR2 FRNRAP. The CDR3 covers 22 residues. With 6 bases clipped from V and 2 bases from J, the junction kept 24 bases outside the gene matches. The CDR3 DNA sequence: TGTGCTAGTGGCGCCCAAACTTACGTAGGGGAACTAGCGGGGTTTAACACCGGGGAGCTGTTTTTT. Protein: CASGAQTYVGELAGFNTGELFF.

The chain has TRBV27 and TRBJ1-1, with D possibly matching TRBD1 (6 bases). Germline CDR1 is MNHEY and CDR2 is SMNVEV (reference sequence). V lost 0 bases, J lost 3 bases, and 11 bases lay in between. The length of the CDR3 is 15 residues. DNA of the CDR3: TGTGCCAGCAGTTTATCTTGGGGGCGGGACACTGAAGCTTTCTTT. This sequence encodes CASSLSWGRDTEAFF.

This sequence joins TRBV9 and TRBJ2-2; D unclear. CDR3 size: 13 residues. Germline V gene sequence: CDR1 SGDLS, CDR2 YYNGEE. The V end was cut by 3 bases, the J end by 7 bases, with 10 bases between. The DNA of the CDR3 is TGTGCCAGCAGCGGCATCTCCCACGGGGAGCTGTTTTTT. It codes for CASSGISHGELFF.

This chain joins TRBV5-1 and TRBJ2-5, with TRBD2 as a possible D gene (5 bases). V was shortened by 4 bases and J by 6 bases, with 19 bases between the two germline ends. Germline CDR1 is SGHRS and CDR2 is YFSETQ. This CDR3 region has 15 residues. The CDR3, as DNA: TGCGCCAGCAGCCGCATAACGGAGGTTTCAAAGACCCAGTACTTC. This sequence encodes CASSRITEVSKTQYF. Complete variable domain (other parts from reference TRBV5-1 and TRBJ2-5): KAGVTQTPRYLIKTRGQQVTLSCSPISGHRSVSWYQQTPGQGLQFLFEYFSETQRNKGNFPGRFSGRQFSNSRSEMNVSTLELGDSALYLCASSRITEVSKTQYFGPGTRLLVL.

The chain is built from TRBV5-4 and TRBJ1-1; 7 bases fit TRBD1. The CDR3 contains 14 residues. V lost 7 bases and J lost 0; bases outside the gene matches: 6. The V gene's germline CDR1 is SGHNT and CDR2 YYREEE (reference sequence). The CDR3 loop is CASRTGVMNTEAFF. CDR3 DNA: TGTGCCAGCCGCACAGGGGTTATGAACACTGAAGCTTTCTTT.

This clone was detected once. The CDR3 DNA reads as TGTGCCAGCAATACAAGGGGGAGTACTGAAGCTTTCTTT. It encodes CASNTRGSTEAFF. The chain couples TRBV9 to TRBJ1-1, with D possibly TRBD1 on 6 matching bases. V was shortened by 6 bases and J by 5 bases, with 14 bases between the two germline ends. This CDR3 is 13 amino acids long. Per the germline V gene, CDR1 is SGDLS and CDR2 is YYNGEE.

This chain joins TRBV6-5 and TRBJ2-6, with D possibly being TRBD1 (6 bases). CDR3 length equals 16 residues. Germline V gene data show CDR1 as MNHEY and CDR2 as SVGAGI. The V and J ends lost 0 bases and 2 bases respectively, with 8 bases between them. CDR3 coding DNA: TGTGCCAGCAGTTACTCAGGGGGAACTGGGGCCAACGTCCTGACTTTC. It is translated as CASSYSGGTGANVLTF.

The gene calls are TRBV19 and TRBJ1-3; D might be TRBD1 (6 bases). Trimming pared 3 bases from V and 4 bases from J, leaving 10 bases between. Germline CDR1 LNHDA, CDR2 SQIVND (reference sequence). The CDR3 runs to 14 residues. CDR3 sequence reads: CASSIGGKGNTIYF. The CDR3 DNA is TGTGCCAGTAGTATCGGGGGCAAGGGAAACACCATATATTTT.

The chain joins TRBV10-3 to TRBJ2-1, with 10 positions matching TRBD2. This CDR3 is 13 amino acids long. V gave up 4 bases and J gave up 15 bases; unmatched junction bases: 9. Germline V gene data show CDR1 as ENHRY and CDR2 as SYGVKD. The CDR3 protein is CAISAPSGGAVFF. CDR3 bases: TGTGCCATCAGTGCCCCGAGCGGGGGGGCCGTGTTCTTC.

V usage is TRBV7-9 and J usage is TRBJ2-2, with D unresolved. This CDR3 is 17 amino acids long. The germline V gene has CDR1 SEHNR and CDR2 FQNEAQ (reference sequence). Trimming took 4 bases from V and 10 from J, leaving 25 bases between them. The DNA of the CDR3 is TGTGCCAGCAGCTCTCCGACGGCCCGGGTGGGCCGTGTGGAGCTGTTTTTT. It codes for CASSSPTARVGRVELFF.

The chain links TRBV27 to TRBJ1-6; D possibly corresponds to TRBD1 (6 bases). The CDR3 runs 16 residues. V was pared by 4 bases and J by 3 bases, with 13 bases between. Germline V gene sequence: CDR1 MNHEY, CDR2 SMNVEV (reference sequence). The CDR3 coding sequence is TGTGCCAGCAGTTATCAGGGGTTAGACTATAATTCACCCCTCCACTTT. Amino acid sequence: CASSYQGLDYNSPLHF.

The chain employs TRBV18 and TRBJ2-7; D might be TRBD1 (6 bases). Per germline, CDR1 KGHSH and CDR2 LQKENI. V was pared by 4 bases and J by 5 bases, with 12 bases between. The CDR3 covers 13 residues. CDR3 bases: TGTGCCAGCTCACGGGGGCCCAAAAACGAGCAGTACTTC. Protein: CASSRGPKNEQYF.

The DNA for the CDR3 is TGTGCCACCAGTGATTCCGACAGATACGAGCAGTACTTC. Its protein product is CATSDSDRYEQYF. The chain joins TRBV24-1 to TRBJ2-7, with a tentative D call TRBD1 (5 bases). The ends were cut back, 2 bases at V and 4 bases at J, with 8 bases in the middle. The CDR3 is made up of 13 amino acids. Germline V gene data show CDR1 as KGHDR and CDR2 as SFDVKD.

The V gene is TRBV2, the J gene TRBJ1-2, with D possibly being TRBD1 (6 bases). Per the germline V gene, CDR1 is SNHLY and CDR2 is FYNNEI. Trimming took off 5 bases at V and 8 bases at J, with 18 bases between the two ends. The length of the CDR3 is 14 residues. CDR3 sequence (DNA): TGTGCCAGCAGTACGAAACAGGGAAGGGGCGGCTACACCTTC. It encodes CASSTKQGRGGYTF.

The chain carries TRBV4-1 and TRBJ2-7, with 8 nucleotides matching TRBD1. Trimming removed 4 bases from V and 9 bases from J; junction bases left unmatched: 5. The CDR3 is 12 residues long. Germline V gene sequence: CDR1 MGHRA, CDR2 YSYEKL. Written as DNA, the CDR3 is TGCGCCAGCAGCCCGACAGGGGATGTGCAGTACTTC. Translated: CASSPTGDVQYF.

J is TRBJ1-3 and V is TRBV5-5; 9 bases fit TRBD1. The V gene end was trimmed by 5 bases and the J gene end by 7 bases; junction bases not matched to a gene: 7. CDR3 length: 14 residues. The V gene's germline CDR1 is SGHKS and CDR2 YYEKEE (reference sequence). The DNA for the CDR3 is TGTGCCAGCAGGAGTACAGGGGGCGGTAACACCATATATTTT. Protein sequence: CASRSTGGGNTIYF.

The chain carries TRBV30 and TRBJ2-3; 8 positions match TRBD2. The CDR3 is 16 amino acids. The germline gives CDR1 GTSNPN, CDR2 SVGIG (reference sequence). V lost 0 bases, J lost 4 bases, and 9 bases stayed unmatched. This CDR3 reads CAWSVNGAGVADTQYF. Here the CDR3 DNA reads TGTGCCTGGAGTGTAAACGGAGCGGGAGTAGCAGATACGCAGTATTTT.

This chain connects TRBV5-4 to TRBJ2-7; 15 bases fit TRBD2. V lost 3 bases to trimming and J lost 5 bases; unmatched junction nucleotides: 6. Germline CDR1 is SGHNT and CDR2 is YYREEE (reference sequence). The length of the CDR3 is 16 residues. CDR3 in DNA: TGTGCCAGCAGCTCGGGGACTAGCGGGAGGAGGGACGAGCAGTACTTC. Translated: CASSSGTSGRRDEQYF. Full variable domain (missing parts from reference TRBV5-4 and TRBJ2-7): ETGVTQSPTHLIKTRGQQVTLRCSSQSGHNTVSWYQQALGQGPQFIFQYYREEENGRGNFPPRFSGLQFPNYSSELNVNALELDDSALYLCASSSGTSGRRDEQYFGPGTRLTVT.

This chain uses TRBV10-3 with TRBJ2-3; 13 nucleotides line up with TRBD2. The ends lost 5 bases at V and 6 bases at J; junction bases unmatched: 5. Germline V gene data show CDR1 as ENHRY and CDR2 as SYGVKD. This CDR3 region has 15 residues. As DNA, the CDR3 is TGTGCCATCAGTACTAGCGGGGGGGCAACGGATACGCAGTATTTT. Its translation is CAISTSGGATDTQYF.

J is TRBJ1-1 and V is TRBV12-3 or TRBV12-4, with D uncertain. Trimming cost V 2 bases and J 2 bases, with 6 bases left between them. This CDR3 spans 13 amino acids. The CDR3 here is CASSLLLNTEAFF. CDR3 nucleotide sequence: TGTGCCAGCAGTTTATTACTAAACACTGAAGCTTTCTTT.

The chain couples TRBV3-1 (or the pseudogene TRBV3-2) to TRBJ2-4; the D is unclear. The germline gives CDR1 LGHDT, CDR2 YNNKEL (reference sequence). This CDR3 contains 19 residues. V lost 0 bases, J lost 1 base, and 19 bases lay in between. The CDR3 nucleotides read TGTGCCAGCAGCCAAGATCTCGTGGCAGGTCGCCCGGCCAAAAACATTCAGTACTTC. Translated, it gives CASSQDLVAGRPAKNIQYF.